These 10 T cell receptor beta chains came from one sample sequenced in a study of a mutant IDH1 vaccine in newly diagnosed glioma. Time point in this sample: baseline, week 1 (first vaccination visit). Indicated treatment: pre-vaccination baseline after standard-of-care therapy. This table comes from immunoSEQ multiplex PCR, and its TCRdb copy is limited to in-frame clones, with some not included. The sample shows 30,000 to 40,000 clones, over 85% of them seen only once. Sequenced here: PBMCs, sampled from a glioma patient treated with radiotherapy, temozolomide or both. The source of these receptors is a man younger than 35 with glioma.

This chain links TRBV4-3 with TRBJ1-1; D gene ambiguous. CDR3 size: 13 residues. The V gene's germline CDR1 is LGHNA and CDR2 YSLEER. V was pared by 3 bases and J by 0 bases, with 5 bases between. DNA for the CDR3: TGCGCCAGCAGCCAGGTTTTGAACACTGAAGCTTTCTTT. Its protein is CASSQVLNTEAFF.

V is TRBV7-8 and J is TRBJ1-6; 8 bases are a match to TRBD1. This CDR3 is built from 15 residues. Germline trimming cut 7 bases from V and 9 bases from J; bases unmatched to any gene: 11. Germline V lookup: CDR1 SGHVS, CDR2 FQNEAQ. This chain's CDR3 is CASTWTGTRSSPLHF. The CDR3 DNA reads TGTGCCAGCACCTGGACAGGGACCCGGAGTTCACCCCTCCACTTT.

This clone was observed a handful of times. In DNA, the CDR3 is TGCAGCGTTGAAGGGCAGCCGCCGGATCCCTATGGCTACACCTTC. It translates to CSVEGQPPDPYGYTF. This chain uses TRBV29-1 with TRBJ1-2; unclear D gene. The V gene lost 1 base and the J gene lost 4 bases, with 16 bases spanning the gap. The V gene's germline CDR1 is SQVTM and CDR2 ANQGSEA. The CDR3 spans 15 residues. Together with reference TRBV29-1 and TRBJ1-2, the CDR3 gives the full variable domain: SAVISQKPSRDICQRGTSLTIQCQVDSQVTMMFWYRQQPGQSLTLIATANQGSEATYESGFVIDKFPISRPNLTFSTLTVSNMSPEDSSIYLCSVEGQPPDPYGYTFGSGTRLTVV.

V is TRBV6-5 and J is TRBJ2-3, with D perhaps matching TRBD1 (6 bases). V gave up 4 bases and J gave up 0 bases, with 8 bases separating them. The germline CDR1 and CDR2 sequences are MNHEY and SVGAGI. The CDR3 totals 14 residues. CDR3 protein: CASSLQGSTDTQYF. Here the CDR3 DNA reads TGTGCCAGCAGTTTGCAGGGGAGCACAGATACGCAGTATTTT.

This chain uses TRBV4-3 with TRBJ2-5; D is possibly TRBD2 (5 bases). The CDR3 runs 15 residues. Germline assignment: CDR1 LGHNA and CDR2 YSLEER. The germline V and J ends were trimmed by 1 base and 5 bases, with 14 bases remaining between them. This chain's CDR3 is CASSQGSDGMETQYF. The CDR3 region has the DNA TGCGCCAGCAGCCAAGGATCCGACGGGATGGAGACCCAGTACTTC.

This clone has just one count. Here the CDR3 reads CSARGGRDIHEQYF. Here the CDR3 DNA reads TGCAGCGCCCGGGGGGGCAGGGACATCCACGAGCAGTACTTC. This sequence joins TRBV29-1 and TRBJ2-7; 8 bases fit TRBD2. This CDR3 is built from 14 residues. V lost 7 bases to trimming and J lost 5 bases; unmatched junction nucleotides: 13. Germline values: CDR1 SQVTM, CDR2 ANQGSEA.

This chain links TRBV7-2 with TRBJ2-7; 7 bases fit TRBD1. Germline V gene lookup returns CDR1 SGHTA and CDR2 FQGNSA. The CDR3 has 13 amino acids. J was trimmed by 4 bases and V by 6 bases; bases with no gene match: 6. In nucleotides, the CDR3 is TGTGCCAGCAGTTCATCAGGGGGTTACGAGCAGTACTTC. This gives the protein CASSSSGGYEQYF.

The V and J genes are TRBV7-9 and TRBJ2-3; D assignment may be TRBD1 or TRBD2 (5 bases each). From germline, CDR1 is SEHNR and CDR2 FQNEAQ (reference sequence). V was clipped by 5 bases and J by 3 bases, with 18 bases between them. The CDR3 has 16 residues. CDR3 sequence reads: CASSKSGTTLTDTQYF. The DNA for the CDR3 is TGTGCCAGCAGCAAATCAGGGACCACTCTGACAGATACGCAGTATTTT. Using reference TRBV7-9 and TRBJ2-3 for the parts outside the CDR3, the full variable domain is DTGVSQNPRHKITKRGQNVTFRCDPISEHNRLYWYRQTLGQGPEFLTYFQNEAQLEKSRLLSDRFSAERPKGSFSTLEIQRTEQGDSAMYLCASSKSGTTLTDTQYFGPGTRLTVL.

V usage is TRBV6-4 and J usage is TRBJ2-7; 7 bases match TRBD2. The J segment lost 2 bases and the V segment lost 3 bases, leaving 7 bases of the junction unmatched. The CDR3 length is 15 residues. Germline CDR1 MRHNA, CDR2 SNTAGT. The DNA for the CDR3 is TGTGCCAGCAGTGAATCTGCTAGCGGACCCTACGAGCAGTACTTC. It encodes CASSESASGPYEQYF.

The CDR3 is CASSDPGQGAGEAFF. The CDR3 DNA reads as TGTGCCAGCAGCGACCCGGGACAGGGGGCGGGTGAAGCTTTCTTT. The rearrangement joins TRBV2 to TRBJ1-1, with TRBD1 identical over 12 bases. The V gene end was trimmed by 6 bases and the J gene end by 7 bases; junction bases not matched to a gene: 9. This CDR3 is 15 amino acids long. CDR1 SNHLY and CDR2 FYNNEI come from the germline V gene.